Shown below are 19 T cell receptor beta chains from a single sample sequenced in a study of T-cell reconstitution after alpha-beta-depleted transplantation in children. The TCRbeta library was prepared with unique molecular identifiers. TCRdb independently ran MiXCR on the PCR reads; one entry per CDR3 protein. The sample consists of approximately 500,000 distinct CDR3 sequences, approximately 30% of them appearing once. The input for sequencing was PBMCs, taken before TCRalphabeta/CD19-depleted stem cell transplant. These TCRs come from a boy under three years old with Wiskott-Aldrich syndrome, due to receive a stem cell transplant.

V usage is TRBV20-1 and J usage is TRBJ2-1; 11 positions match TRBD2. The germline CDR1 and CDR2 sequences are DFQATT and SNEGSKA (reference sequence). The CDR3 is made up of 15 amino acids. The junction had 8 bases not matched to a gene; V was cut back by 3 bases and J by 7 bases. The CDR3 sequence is CSASPLAGGGNEQFF. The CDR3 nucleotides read TGCAGTGCTAGTCCCCTAGCGGGAGGAGGGAATGAGCAGTTCTTC.

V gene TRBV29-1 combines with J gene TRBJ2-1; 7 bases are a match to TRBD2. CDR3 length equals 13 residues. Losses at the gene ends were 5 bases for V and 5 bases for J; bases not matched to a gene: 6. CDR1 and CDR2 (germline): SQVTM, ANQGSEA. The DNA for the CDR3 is TGCAGCGTTCGCCTAGCGGTTCACAATGAGCAGTTCTTC. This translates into CSVRLAVHNEQFF.

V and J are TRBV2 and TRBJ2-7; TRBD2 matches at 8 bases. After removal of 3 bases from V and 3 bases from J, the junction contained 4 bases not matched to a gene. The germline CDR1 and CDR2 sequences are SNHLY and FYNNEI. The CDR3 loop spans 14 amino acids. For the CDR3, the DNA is TGTGCCAGCAGTGATGGACTAGCCCTCTACGAGCAGTACTTC. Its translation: CASSDGLALYEQYF.

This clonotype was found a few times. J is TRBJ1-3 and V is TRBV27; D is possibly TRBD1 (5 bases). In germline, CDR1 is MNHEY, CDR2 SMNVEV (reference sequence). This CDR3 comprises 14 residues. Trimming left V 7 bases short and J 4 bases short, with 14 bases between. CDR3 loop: CASITRELGNTIYF. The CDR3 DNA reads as TGTGCCAGCATCACCAGGGAGTTAGGAAACACCATATATTTT.

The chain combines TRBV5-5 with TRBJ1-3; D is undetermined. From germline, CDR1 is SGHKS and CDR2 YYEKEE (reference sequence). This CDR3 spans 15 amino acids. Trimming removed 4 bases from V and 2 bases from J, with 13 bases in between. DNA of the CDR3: TGTGCCAGCAGCCTGTGGAGTGGGGCTGGAAACACCATATATTTT. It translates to CASSLWSGAGNTIYF.

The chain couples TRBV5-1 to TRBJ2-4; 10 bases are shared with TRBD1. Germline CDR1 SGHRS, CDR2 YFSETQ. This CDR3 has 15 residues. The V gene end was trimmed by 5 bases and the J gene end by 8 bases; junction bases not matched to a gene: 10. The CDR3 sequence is CASSYAGTGADIQYF. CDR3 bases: TGCGCCAGCAGTTACGCCGGGACAGGGGCGGACATTCAGTACTTC.

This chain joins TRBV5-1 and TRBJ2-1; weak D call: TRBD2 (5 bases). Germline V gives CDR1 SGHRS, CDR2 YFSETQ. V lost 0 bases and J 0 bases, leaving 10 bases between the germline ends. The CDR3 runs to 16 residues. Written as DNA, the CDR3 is TGCGCCAGCAGCTTGGGCGGGTTTAGCTCCTACAATGAGCAGTTCTTC. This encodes CASSLGGFSSYNEQFF.

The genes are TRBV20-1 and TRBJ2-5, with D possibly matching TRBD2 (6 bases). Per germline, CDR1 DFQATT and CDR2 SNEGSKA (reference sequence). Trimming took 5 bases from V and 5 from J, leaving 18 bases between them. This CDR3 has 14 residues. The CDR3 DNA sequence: TGCAGTGCTGGAGGGGTAGCGGTGGTGGAGACCCAGTACTTC. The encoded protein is CSAGGVAVVETQYF.

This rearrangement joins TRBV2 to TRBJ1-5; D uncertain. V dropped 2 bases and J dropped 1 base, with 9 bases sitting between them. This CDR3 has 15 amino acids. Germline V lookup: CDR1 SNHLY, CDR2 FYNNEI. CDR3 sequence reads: CASSESGPSNQPQHF. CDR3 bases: TGTGCCAGCAGTGAATCCGGACCCAGCAATCAGCCCCAGCATTTT. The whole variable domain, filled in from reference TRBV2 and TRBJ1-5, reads EPEVTQTPSHQVTQMGQEVILRCVPISNHLYFYWYRQILGQKVEFLVSFYNNEISEKSEIFDDQFSVERPDGSNFTLKIRSTKLEDSAMYFCASSESGPSNQPQHFGDGTRLSIL.

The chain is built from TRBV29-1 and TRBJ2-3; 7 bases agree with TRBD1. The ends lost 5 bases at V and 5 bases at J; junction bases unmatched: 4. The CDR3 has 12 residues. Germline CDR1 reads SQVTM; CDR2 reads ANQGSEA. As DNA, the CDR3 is TGCAGCGTTAAGGGGGCGCAAGATACGCAGTATTTT. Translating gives CSVKGAQDTQYF.

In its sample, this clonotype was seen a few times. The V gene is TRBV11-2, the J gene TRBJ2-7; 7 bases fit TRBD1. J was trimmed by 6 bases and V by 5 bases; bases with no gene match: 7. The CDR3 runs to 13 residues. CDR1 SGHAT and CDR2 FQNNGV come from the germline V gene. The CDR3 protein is CASSPRQGGEQYF. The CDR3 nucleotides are TGTGCCAGCAGCCCCCGACAGGGTGGCGAGCAGTACTTC.

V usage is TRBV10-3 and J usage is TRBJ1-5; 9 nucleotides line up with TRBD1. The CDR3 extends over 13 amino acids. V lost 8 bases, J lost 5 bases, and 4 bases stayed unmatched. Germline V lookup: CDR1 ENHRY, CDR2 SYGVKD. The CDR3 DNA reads TGTGCCATCCGGGACAGGGAGGATCAGCCCCAGCATTTT. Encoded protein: CAIRDREDQPQHF.

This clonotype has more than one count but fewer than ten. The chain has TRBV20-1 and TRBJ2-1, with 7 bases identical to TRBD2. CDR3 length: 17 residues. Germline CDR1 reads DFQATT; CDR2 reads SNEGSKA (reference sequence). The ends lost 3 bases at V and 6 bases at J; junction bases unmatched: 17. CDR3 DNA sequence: TGCAGTGCTAGTCGTGTAGCTCGGCTAGCGGTCGCCAATGAGCAGTTCTTC. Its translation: CSASRVARLAVANEQFF.

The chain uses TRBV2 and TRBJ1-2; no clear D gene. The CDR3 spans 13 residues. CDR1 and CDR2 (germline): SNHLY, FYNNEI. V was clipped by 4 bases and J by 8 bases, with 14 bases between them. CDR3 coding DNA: TGTGCCAGCAGTGCCGTGGGCGGTGGAGGCTACACCTTC. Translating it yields CASSAVGGGGYTF.

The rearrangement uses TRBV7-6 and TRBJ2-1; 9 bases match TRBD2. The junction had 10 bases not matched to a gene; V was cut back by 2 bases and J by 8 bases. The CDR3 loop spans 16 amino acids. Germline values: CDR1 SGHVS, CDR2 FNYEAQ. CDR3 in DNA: TGTGCCAGCAGCTTATTAGCGGGAGTCGGGAATCATGAGCAGTTCTTC. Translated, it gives CASSLLAGVGNHEQFF.

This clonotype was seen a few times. The CDR3 DNA follows: TGTGCCAGCAGCACGACCGAAAGGAGCTCCTACGAGCAGTACTTC. The encoded protein is CASSTTERSSYEQYF. This chain connects TRBV7-9 to TRBJ2-7; D ambiguous. The CDR3 sequence is 15 residues long. Germline V gene sequence: CDR1 SEHNR, CDR2 FQNEAQ (reference sequence). Trimming removed 5 bases from V and 0 bases from J, with 14 bases in between.

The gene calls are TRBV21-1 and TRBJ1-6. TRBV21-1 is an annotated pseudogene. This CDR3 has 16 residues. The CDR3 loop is CASSIRNSFNNSPLHF. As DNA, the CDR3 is TGTGCCAGCAGCATACGAAACAGTTTTAACAATTCACCCCTCCACTTT.

CDR3 nucleotide sequence: TGTGCCAGCAGTTTGGGACAGGGGGCGAGAACCGGGGAGCTGTTTTTT. Amino acids: CASSLGQGARTGELFF. This chain links TRBV28 with TRBJ2-2; 12 positions agree with TRBD1. Per germline, CDR1 MDHEN and CDR2 SYDVKM. V lost 3 bases and J lost 5; bases outside the gene matches: 4. The CDR3 has 16 residues.

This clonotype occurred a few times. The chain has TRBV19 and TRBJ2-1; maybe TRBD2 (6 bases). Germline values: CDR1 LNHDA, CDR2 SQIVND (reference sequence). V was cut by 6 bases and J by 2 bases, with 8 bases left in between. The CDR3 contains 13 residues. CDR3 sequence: CASSGSTYNEQFF. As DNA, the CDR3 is TGTGCCAGTAGCGGGAGTACCTACAATGAGCAGTTCTTC.